The 19 T cell receptor beta chains reported below all come from one sample, sequenced in a study of T-cell memory formation after mild COVID-19. TCRdb fed the 5' RACE reads into MiXCR, producing one record per CDR3 protein. The sample consists of 270,000 or so distinct CDR3 sequences, more than 15% of them appearing once. The specimen sequenced was PBMCs or a T cell subset sorted from them (not recorded which). The receptors shown here come from a man in his late teens or twenties who had mild COVID-19 (a few samples of this study predate the infection). Cell type and time point are not known.

The chain uses TRBV4-3 and TRBJ2-5; tentatively, D is TRBD2 (7 bases). In germline, CDR1 is LGHNA, CDR2 YSLEER. The CDR3 runs to 15 residues. With 4 bases removed from V and 5 bases from J, the gap between germline ends came to 17 bases. The CDR3 loop reads CASSPRLGGQETQYF. In nucleotides, the CDR3 is TGCGCCAGCAGCCCCAGACTGGGGGGGCAGGAGACCCAGTACTTC.

There are a few counts of this clonotype. This sequence joins TRBV3-1 and TRBJ2-7, with 7 bases that match TRBD2. Germline-derived CDR1 and CDR2 are LGHDT and YNNKEL (reference sequence). Trimming at V came to 4 bases and at J to 1 base, leaving 13 bases not matched to a gene. This CDR3 spans 17 amino acids. CDR3 coding DNA: TGTGCCAGCAGCCGTGGCGGGAGCGGACCCTCGTCCTACGAGCAGTACTTC. Translating gives CASSRGGSGPSSYEQYF.

In this sample, this clonotype turned up many times. The chain is built from TRBV7-9 and TRBJ2-7, with no clear D. Trimming left V 3 bases short and J 6 bases short, with 6 bases between. This CDR3 spans 11 amino acids. Per the germline V gene, CDR1 is SEHNR and CDR2 is FQNEAQ (reference sequence). The CDR3 bases are TGTGCCAGCAGCTTTGGTGGCGAGCAGTACTTC. Translating gives CASSFGGEQYF.

This clonotype turned up a few times. The CDR3 nucleotides are TGTGCCAGCAGCTTAGAAGCTGAAGCTTTCTTT. Translation: CASSLEAEAFF. The J gene is TRBJ1-1, the V gene TRBV7-8; D remains ambiguous. Trimming left V 1 base short and J 6 bases short, with 3 bases between. In germline, CDR1 is SGHVS, CDR2 FQNEAQ. The CDR3 runs 11 residues.

There are a few counts of this clonotype. V usage is TRBV12-5 and J usage is TRBJ2-5; 12 positions match TRBD2. The CDR3 has 19 amino acids. V was pared by 4 bases and J by 1 base, with 13 bases of the junction left unmatched. Looked up from germline, CDR1 is LGHNT and CDR2 is FRNRAP. In DNA form, the CDR3 reads TGTGCTAGTGGTTCGACTAGCGGGAGAGGGGGGGGGCTCCAAGAGACCCAGTACTTC. The encoded protein is CASGSTSGRGGGLQETQYF. Full variable domain (missing parts from reference TRBV12-5 and TRBJ2-5): DARVTQTPRHKVTEMGQEVTMRCQPILGHNTVFWYRQTMMQGLELLAYFRNRAPLDDSGMPKDRFSAEMPDATLATLKIQPSEPRDSAVYFCASGSTSGRGGGLQETQYFGPGTRLLVL.

The gene calls are TRBV4-3 and TRBJ2-5; D unresolved. The germline V gene has CDR1 LGHNA and CDR2 YSLEER. The CDR3 sequence is 16 residues long. Trimming removed 2 bases at V and 7 bases at J, with 20 bases between. CDR3 in amino acids: CASSQRIGFGDVTQYF. CDR3 in DNA: TGCGCCAGCAGCCAAAGAATCGGCTTTGGGGATGTGACCCAGTACTTC.

CDR3 sequence: CASSPDRNTIYF. As DNA, the CDR3 is TGTGCCAGCAGCCCGGACAGAAACACCATATATTTT. The V and J genes are TRBV3-1 and TRBJ1-3, with a weak D call TRBD1 (5 bases). Germline CDR1 and CDR2: LGHDT and YNNKEL (reference sequence). Trimming took off 4 bases at V and 5 bases at J, with 6 bases between the two ends. The CDR3 is made up of 12 amino acids.

The gene calls are TRBV12-3 or TRBV12-4 and TRBJ1-2; perhaps TRBD1 as D (5 bases). The CDR3 sequence is 13 residues long. V was clipped by 5 bases and J by 4 bases, with 11 bases between them. CDR3 region: CASSPDRSYGYTF. The CDR3 bases are TGTGCCAGCAGTCCCGACAGAAGCTATGGCTACACCTTC.

The rearrangement uses TRBV7-6 and TRBJ2-6; D gene uncertain. The CDR3 is 16 amino acids. Looked up from germline, CDR1 is SGHVS and CDR2 is FNYEAQ. Deletions cut 2 bases from V and 0 bases from J, with 8 bases between. Here the CDR3 reads CASSLSQFSGANVLTF. In DNA, the CDR3 is TGTGCCAGCAGCTTATCTCAGTTCTCTGGGGCCAACGTCCTGACTTTC.

The V and J genes are TRBV2 and TRBJ2-2, with D tentatively TRBD2 (6 bases). Germline values: CDR1 SNHLY, CDR2 FYNNEI. The germline V and J ends were trimmed by 7 bases and 7 bases, with 10 bases remaining between them. This CDR3 region has 12 residues. CDR3 loop: CASKVEGGELFF. In DNA, the CDR3 is TGTGCCAGCAAGGTGGAGGGCGGGGAGCTGTTTTTT.

This clonotype occurred a few times. This chain uses TRBV6-5 with TRBJ1-1; 9 nucleotides agree with TRBD1. The CDR3 is 15 residues long. V was clipped by 4 bases and J by 4 bases; unmatched bases: 7. In germline, CDR1 is MNHEY, CDR2 SVGAGI. CDR3 bases: TGTGCCAGCAGTTTCCTCTCGGACAGGGGCACTGAAGCTTTCTTT. Translating gives CASSFLSDRGTEAFF.

This clonotype was seen a few times. This chain links TRBV5-6 with TRBJ1-1, with 7 nucleotides matching TRBD1. The CDR3 runs to 14 residues. The J segment lost 4 bases and the V segment lost 0 bases, leaving 3 bases of the junction unmatched. Looked up from germline, CDR1 is SGHDT and CDR2 is YYEEEE. CDR3 DNA sequence: TGTGCCAGCAGCTTGGAGGGGGCGCCCACTGAAGCTTTCTTT. Translated, it gives CASSLEGAPTEAFF.

This clonotype was counted a few times. The V and J genes are TRBV7-6 and TRBJ2-2, with 11 bases matching TRBD2. The J segment lost 0 bases and the V segment lost 2 bases, leaving 8 bases of the junction unmatched. CDR1 is SGHVS and CDR2 is FNYEAQ in the germline V gene. There are 19 residues in the CDR3. As DNA, the CDR3 is TGTGCCAGCAGCTTATTGGTACTAGCGGGGGCCACGAACACCGGGGAGCTGTTTTTT. Translating it yields CASSLLVLAGATNTGELFF. The full variable domain, rest sourced from reference TRBV7-6 and TRBJ2-2, is GAGVSQSPRYKVTKRGQDVALRCDPISGHVSLYWYRQALGQGPEFLTYFNYEAQQDKSGLPNDRFSAERPEGSISTLTIQRTEQRDSAMYRCASSLLVLAGATNTGELFFGEGSRLTVL.

The chain employs TRBV24-1 and TRBJ1-4; 9 bases map to TRBD1. V gave up 2 bases and J gave up 7 bases; unmatched junction bases: 1. The CDR3 extends over 14 amino acids. CDR1 is KGHDR and CDR2 is SFDVKD in the germline V gene. The CDR3, as DNA: TGTGCCACCAGTGATTCGACAGGGGGTGAAAAACTGTTTTTT. It encodes CATSDSTGGEKLFF.

This clonotype was detected only a few times. At one boundary the junction diverges from the germline segment, which might be a read error. V is TRBV2 and J is TRBJ2-5, with TRBD1 matching over 9 bases. Per germline, CDR1 SNHLY and CDR2 FYNNEI. The CDR3 contains 14 residues. The CDR3 loop reads CASNEQGADGTQYF. The CDR3 coding sequence is TGTGCCAGCAATGAACAGGGGGCCGATGGGACCCAGTACTTC.

In its sample, this clonotype was seen many times. The chain is built from TRBV5-1 and TRBJ2-5; TRBD1 is a possible D gene (6 bases). Germline V gene sequence: CDR1 SGHRS, CDR2 YFSETQ. V shed 4 bases and J shed 0 bases, with 10 bases lying between them. This CDR3 spans 14 amino acids. Written as DNA, the CDR3 is TGCGCCAGCAGCCCACAGGGTAACCAAGAGACCCAGTACTTC. Translated, it gives CASSPQGNQETQYF.

This rearrangement joins TRBV20-1 to TRBJ1-5; 8 bases map to TRBD1. Germline values: CDR1 DFQATT, CDR2 SNEGSKA (reference sequence). The junction had 15 bases not matched to a gene; V was cut back by 3 bases and J by 2 bases. The CDR3 sequence is 18 residues long. The CDR3: CSARPQQGAYSGNQPQHF. CDR3 DNA: TGCAGTGCTAGGCCCCAGCAGGGGGCGTATTCGGGCAATCAGCCCCAGCATTTT.

The chain couples TRBV4-1 to TRBJ2-3, with D perhaps TRBD1 (5 bases). The CDR3 extends over 16 amino acids. The ends were cut back, 1 base at V and 2 bases at J, with 13 bases in the middle. CDR1 is MGHRA, CDR2 YSYEKL, per germline. The CDR3 sequence is CASSQAGQGYTDTQYF. CDR3 DNA: TGCGCCAGCAGCCAAGCTGGACAAGGATACACAGATACGCAGTATTTT.

This clonotype was counted many times. The chain has TRBV12-3 or TRBV12-4 and TRBJ2-1; 9 bases line up with TRBD1. Trimming at V came to 7 bases and at J to 5 bases, leaving 6 bases not matched to a gene. CDR3 length: 14 amino acids. CDR3 in DNA: TGTGCCAGCACCCTAGGGACAGGGAACAATGAGCAGTTCTTC. The encoded protein is CASTLGTGNNEQFF.